This T cell receptor (beta chain) derives from a study of cytomegalovirus exposure and HLA in healthy donors. Study-level findings and limits: Specific recognition of CMV antigens was confirmed in vitro for a few chains (all CMV-associated). The study labeled under 200 TCR beta chains cytomegalovirus-associated.

As to this clone: Its specificity is not known.

Using immunoSEQ multiplex PCR, the repertoire was profiled, and TCRdb retains in-frame clones only, with some absent. The sample gives approximately 100,000 clones, around 89% of which show up once; about 2% is in the top ten. The donors belonged to the approximately 120-subject validation cohort, separate from the roughly 600-subject first cohort. Unmatched junction bases numbered 11, after V lost 5 bases and J lost 4 bases. In germline, CDR1 is SSHAT, CDR2 FNYEAQ (reference sequence). This CDR3 contains 16 residues. The sequencing input was PBMCs. This receptor was obtained from a young woman in good health and CMV-seropositive. This rearrangement joins TRBV7-7 to TRBJ1-1, with 9 nucleotides matching TRBD1. This CDR3 is CASSPGPGTGITEAFF. The CDR3 bases are TGTGCCAGCAGCCCCGGTCCCGGGACAGGGATCACTGAAGCTTTCTTT.